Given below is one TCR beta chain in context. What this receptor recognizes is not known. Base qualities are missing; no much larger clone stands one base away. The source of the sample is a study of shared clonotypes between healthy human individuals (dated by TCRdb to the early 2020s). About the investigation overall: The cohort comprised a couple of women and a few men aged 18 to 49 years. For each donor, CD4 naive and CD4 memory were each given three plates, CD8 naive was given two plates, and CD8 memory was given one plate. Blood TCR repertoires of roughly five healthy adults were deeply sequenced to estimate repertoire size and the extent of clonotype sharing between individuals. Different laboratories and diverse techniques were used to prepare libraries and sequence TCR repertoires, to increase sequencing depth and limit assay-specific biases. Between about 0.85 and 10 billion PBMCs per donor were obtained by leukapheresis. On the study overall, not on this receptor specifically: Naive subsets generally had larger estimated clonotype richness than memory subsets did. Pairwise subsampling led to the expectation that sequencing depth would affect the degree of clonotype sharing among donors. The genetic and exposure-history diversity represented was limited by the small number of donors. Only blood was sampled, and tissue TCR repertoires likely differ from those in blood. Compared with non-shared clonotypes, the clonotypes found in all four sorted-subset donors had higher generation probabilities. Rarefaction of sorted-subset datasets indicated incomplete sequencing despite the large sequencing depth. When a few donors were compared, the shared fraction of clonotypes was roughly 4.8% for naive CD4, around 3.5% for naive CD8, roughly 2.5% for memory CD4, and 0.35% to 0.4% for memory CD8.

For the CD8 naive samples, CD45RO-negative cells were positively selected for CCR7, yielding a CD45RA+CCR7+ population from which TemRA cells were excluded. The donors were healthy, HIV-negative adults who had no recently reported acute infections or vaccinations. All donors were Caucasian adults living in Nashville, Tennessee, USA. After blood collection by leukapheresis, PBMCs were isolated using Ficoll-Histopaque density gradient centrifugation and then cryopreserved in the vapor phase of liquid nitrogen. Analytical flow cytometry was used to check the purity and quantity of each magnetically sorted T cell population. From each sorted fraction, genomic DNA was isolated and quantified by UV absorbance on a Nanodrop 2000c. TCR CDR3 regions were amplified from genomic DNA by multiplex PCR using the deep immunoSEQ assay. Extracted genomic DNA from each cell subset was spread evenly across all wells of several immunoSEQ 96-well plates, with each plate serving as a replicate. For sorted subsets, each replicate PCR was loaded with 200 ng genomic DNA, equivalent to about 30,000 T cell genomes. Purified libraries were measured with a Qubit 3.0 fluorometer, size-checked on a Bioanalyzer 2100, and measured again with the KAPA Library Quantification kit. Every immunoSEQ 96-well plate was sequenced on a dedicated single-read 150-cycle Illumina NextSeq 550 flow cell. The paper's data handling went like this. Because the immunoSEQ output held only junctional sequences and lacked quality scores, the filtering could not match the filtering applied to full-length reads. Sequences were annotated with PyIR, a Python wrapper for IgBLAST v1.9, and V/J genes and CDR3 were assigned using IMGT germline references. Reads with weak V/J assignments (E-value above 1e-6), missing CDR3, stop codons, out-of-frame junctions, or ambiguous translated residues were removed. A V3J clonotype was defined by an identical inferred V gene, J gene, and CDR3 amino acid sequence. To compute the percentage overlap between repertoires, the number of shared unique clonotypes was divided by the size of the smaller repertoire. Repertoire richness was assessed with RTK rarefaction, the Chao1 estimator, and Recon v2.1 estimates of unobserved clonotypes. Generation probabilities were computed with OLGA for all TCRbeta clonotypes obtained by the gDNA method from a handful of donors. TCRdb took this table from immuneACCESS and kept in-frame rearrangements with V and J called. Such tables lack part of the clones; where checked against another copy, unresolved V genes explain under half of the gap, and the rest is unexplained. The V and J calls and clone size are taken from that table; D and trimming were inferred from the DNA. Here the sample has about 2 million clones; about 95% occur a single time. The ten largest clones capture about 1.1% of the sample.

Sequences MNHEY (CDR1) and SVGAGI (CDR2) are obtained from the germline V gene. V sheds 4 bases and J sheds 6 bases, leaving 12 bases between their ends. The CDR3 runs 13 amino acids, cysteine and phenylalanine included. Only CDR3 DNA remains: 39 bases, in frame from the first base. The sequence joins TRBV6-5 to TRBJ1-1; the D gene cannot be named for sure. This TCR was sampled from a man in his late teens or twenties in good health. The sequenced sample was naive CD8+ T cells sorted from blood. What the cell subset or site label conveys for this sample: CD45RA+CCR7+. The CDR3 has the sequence CASSFRHGPEAFF. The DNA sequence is TGTGCCAGCAGTTTTAGACATGGCCCTGAAGCTTTCTTT.